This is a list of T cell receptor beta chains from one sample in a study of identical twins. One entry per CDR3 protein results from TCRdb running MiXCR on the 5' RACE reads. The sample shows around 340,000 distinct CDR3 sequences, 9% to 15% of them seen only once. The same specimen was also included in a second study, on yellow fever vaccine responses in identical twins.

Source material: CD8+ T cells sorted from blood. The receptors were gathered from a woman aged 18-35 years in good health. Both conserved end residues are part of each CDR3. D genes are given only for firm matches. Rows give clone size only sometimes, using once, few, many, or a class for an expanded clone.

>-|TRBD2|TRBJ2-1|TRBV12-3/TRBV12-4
CANSMTSGGGDEQFF
TGTGCCAACAGTATGACTAGCGGAGGCGGCGATGAGCAGTTCTTC
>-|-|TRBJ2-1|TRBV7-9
CASSSAGQEGYEQFF
TGTGCCAGCAGCTCAGCGGGACAGGAGGGGTATGAGCAGTTCTTC
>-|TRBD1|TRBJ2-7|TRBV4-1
CASSVDRGTYEQYF
TGCGCCAGCAGCGTGGACAGGGGGACCTACGAGCAGTACTTC
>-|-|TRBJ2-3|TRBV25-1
CASSERRGDTQYF
TGTGCCAGCAGTGAGAGGAGAGGAGATACGCAGTATTTT
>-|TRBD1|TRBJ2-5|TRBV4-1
CASSQDDPFPDRVKETQYF
TGCGCCAGCAGCCAAGATGATCCCTTCCCCGACAGGGTAAAAGAGACCCAGTACTTC
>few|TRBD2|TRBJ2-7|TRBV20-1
CSAISLADAYEQYF
TGCAGTGCTATTTCTCTAGCGGATGCCTACGAGCAGTACTTC
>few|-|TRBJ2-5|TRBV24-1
CATSDRETQYF
TGTGCCACCAGTGATCGCGAGACCCAGTACTTC
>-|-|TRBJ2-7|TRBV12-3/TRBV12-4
CASSFLLGSGEQYF
TGTGCCAGCAGTTTTCTTTTAGGGTCGGGGGAGCAGTACTTC
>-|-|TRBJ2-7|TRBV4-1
CASSQAVLAASYEQYF
TGCGCCAGCAGCCAAGCGGTCCTTGCCGCCTCCTACGAGCAGTACTTC
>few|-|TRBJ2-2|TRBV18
CASSSRRTGELFF
TGTGCCAGCTCCAGCAGGCGCACCGGGGAGCTGTTTTTT
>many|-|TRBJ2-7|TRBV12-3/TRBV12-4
CASSPLIYEQYF
TGTGCCAGCAGTCCGCTGATATACGAGCAGTACTTC
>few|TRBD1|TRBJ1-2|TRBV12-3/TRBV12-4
CASRTGQGLEGYTF
TGTGCCAGCAGGACTGGACAGGGGTTAGAGGGCTACACCTTC
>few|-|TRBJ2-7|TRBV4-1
CASSQETGDRYTRSEQYF
TGCGCCAGCAGCCAAGAAACAGGAGATCGATATACGAGGTCCGAGCAGTACTTC